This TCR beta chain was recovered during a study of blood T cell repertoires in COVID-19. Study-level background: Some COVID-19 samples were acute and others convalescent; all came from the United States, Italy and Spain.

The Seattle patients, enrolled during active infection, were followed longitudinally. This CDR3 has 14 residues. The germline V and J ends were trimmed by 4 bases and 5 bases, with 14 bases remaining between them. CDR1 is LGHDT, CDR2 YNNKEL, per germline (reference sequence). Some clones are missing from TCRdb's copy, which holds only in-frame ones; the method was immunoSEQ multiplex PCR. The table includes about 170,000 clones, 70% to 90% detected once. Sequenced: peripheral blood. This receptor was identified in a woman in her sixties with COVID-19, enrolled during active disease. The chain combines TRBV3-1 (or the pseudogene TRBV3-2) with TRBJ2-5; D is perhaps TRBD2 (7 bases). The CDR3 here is CASSPIWGGETQYF. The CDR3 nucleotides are TGTGCCAGCAGCCCCATTTGGGGGGGCGAGACCCAGTACTTC.